A single sample gave rise to the 28 T cell receptor beta chains below, sequenced in a study of T cell repertoires in cytomegalovirus infection. MiXCR, applied by TCRdb to the reads, yields one record per CDR3 protein. Of 100,000 to 150,000 distinct CDR3 sequences listed, roughly 9% are singletons. Sequencing was carried out using PBMCs. The receptors shown here come from a human donor in good health (CMV status not recorded). Some clones in this sample may be carry-over from other donors' samples.

The table lists this clonotype with many counts. The chain uses TRBV28 and TRBJ2-7, with 12 bases aligning to TRBD1. V lost 7 bases, J lost 7 bases, and 11 bases stayed unmatched. The germline gives CDR1 MDHEN, CDR2 SYDVKM. The CDR3 length is 15 residues. The CDR3 nucleotides are TGTGCCAGCACCAGACCGGGACAGGGGGCGCATGAGCAGTACTTC. Translation gives CASTRPGQGAHEQYF.

At least ten counts were recorded for this clonotype. The rearrangement links TRBV7-2 to TRBJ2-5; D gene ambiguous. Trimming took off 4 bases at V and 2 bases at J, with 8 bases between the two ends. The CDR3 spans 13 residues. Germline V CDR1 and CDR2: SGHTA, FQGNSA. The CDR3 coding sequence is TGTGCCAGCAGCTCGTCCGTTCAAGAGACCCAGTACTTC. Protein sequence: CASSSSVQETQYF.

This clonotype was recorded many times. The V and J genes are TRBV11-3 and TRBJ1-1; 8 bases fit TRBD1. After removal of 6 bases from V and 2 bases from J, the junction contained 8 bases not matched to a gene. This CDR3 has 15 amino acids. Germline V lookup: CDR1 SGHNT, CDR2 YENEEA. CDR3 in amino acids: CASRRTGTGNTEAFF. As DNA, the CDR3 is TGTGCCAGCAGACGAACCGGGACAGGAAACACTGAAGCTTTCTTT. Complete variable domain (other parts from reference TRBV11-3 and TRBJ1-1): EAGVVQSPRYKIIEKKQPVAFWCNPISGHNTLYWYLQNLGQGPELLIRYENEEAVDDSQLPKDRFSAERLKGVDSTLKIQPAELGDSAVYLCASRRTGTGNTEAFFGQGTRLTVV.

This clonotype was detected many times. The V call is TRBV28, the J call TRBJ1-4; possible D gene TRBD1, 6 bases. This CDR3 comprises 17 residues. Germline values: CDR1 MDHEN, CDR2 SYDVKM. V dropped 4 bases and J dropped 5 bases, with 20 bases sitting between them. This CDR3 is CASSSPGQRPSNEKLFF. The CDR3 DNA reads TGTGCCAGCAGTTCCCCGGGACAACGACCTTCAAATGAAAAACTGTTTTTT.

V and J are TRBV12-3 or TRBV12-4 and TRBJ1-6; D is undetermined. The CDR3 totals 17 residues. Trimming removed 0 bases at V and 8 bases at J, with 17 bases between. CDR3 region: CASSLAGSGLTDSPLHF. CDR3 DNA sequence: TGTGCCAGCAGTTTAGCAGGAAGCGGGCTTACCGATTCACCCCTCCACTTT.

This clonotype showed up many times. The chain recombines TRBV28 with TRBJ1-1; weak D call: TRBD1 (5 bases). This CDR3 has 17 residues. The V and J ends lost 4 bases and 0 bases respectively, with 18 bases between them. Germline V CDR1 and CDR2: MDHEN, SYDVKM. The CDR3: CASSSPSNRLLNTEAFF. As DNA, the CDR3 is TGTGCCAGCAGTTCCCCCAGCAACAGGTTGCTGAACACTGAAGCTTTCTTT. The full variable domain, in which reference TRBV28 and TRBJ1-1 provide the parts outside the CDR3, is DVKVTQSSRYLVKRTGEKVFLECVQDMDHENMFWYRQDPGLGLRLIYFSYDVKMKEKGDIPEGYSVSREKKERFSLILESASTNQTSMYLCASSSPSNRLLNTEAFFGQGTRLTVV.

This clonotype occurred many times. CDR3 amino acids: CSARAPGGYNEKLFF. The CDR3 DNA sequence: TGCAGTGCTAGAGCCCCCGGGGGGTATAATGAAAAACTGTTTTTT. V is TRBV20-1 and J is TRBJ1-4; D may be TRBD1 (5 bases). This CDR3 has 15 amino acids. Germline CDR1 reads DFQATT; CDR2 reads SNEGSKA (reference sequence). V was cut by 1 base and J by 4 bases, with 13 bases left in between.

There are many counts of this clonotype. Here the CDR3 reads CASSQEEGIQPQHF. DNA for the CDR3: TGCGCCAGCAGCCAAGAGGAGGGTATTCAGCCCCAGCATTTT. The chain links TRBV4-1 to TRBJ1-5; D remains ambiguous. The CDR3 covers 14 residues. The germline CDR1 and CDR2 sequences are MGHRA and YSYEKL. Trimming pared 0 bases from V and 6 bases from J, leaving 9 bases between.

This clonotype has ten or more counts. The chain employs TRBV15 and TRBJ1-4; a possible D gene is TRBD1 (5 bases). The CDR3 consists of 19 residues. V gave up 2 bases and J gave up 0 bases, with 19 bases separating them. Germline V gene sequence: CDR1 LNHNV, CDR2 YYDKDF (reference sequence). The CDR3 DNA reads TGTGCCACCAGCAGAAGTCCATTGGGGGGAGGATCAACTAATGAAAAACTGTTTTTT. This translates into CATSRSPLGGGSTNEKLFF.

This clonotype was observed many times. This rearrangement joins TRBV7-8 to TRBJ2-7; D may be TRBD1 or TRBD2 (5 bases each). CDR1 is SGHVS, CDR2 FQNEAQ, per germline. There are 15 residues in the CDR3. The V end lost 5 bases, the J end lost 1 base, and 15 bases lay between the germline ends. For the CDR3, the DNA is TGTGCCAGCAGCACACCGGGGCTAGTTTCCTACGAGCAGTACTTC. The encoded protein is CASSTPGLVSYEQYF. Using reference TRBV7-8 and TRBJ2-7 for the parts outside the CDR3, the full variable domain is GAGVSQSPRYKVAKRGQDVALRCDPISGHVSLFWYQQALGQGPEFLTYFQNEAQLDKSGLPSDRFFAERPEGSVSTLKIQRTQQEDSAVYLCASSTPGLVSYEQYFGPGTRLTVT.

This clonotype was seen a handful of times. J is TRBJ1-4 and V is TRBV5-6; no reliable D call. Trimming cost V 4 bases and J 5 bases, with 18 bases left between them. Germline V gene lookup returns CDR1 SGHDT and CDR2 YYEEEE. This CDR3 spans 16 amino acids. The CDR3 sequence is CASSTFRTGINEKLFF. CDR3 nucleotide sequence: TGTGCCAGCAGCACCTTCCGGACCGGTATCAATGAAAAACTGTTTTTT.

This clonotype was recorded at least ten times. The gene calls are TRBV12-3 or TRBV12-4 and TRBJ1-4; D unresolved. The CDR3 runs 16 residues. The V end lost 6 bases, the J end lost 5 bases, and 19 bases lay between the germline ends. The CDR3: CASSLALGSENEKLFF. CDR3 nucleotides: TGTGCCAGCAGCCTCGCCCTGGGCAGCGAAAATGAAAAACTGTTTTTT.

Ten or more counts support this clonotype. This chain links TRBV10-3 with TRBJ2-7; 11 bases agree with TRBD2. Germline CDR1 and CDR2: ENHRY and SYGVKD. After removal of 7 bases from V and 5 bases from J, the junction contained 16 bases not matched to a gene. The CDR3 contains 17 residues. The CDR3 DNA follows: TGTGCCATCACCTCACCCCCTAGCGGGGGGCCTGGGGACGAGCAGTACTTC. This codes for CAITSPPSGGPGDEQYF.

This clonotype was seen many times. The chain carries TRBV7-9 and TRBJ2-3; no clear D gene. V lost 3 bases, J lost 3 bases, and 10 bases lay in between. CDR1 SEHNR and CDR2 FQNEAQ come from the germline V gene (reference sequence). This CDR3 has 14 amino acids. This chain's CDR3 is CASSFGKGTDTQYF. CDR3 in DNA: TGTGCCAGCAGCTTCGGAAAGGGAACAGATACGCAGTATTTT.

Concerning this clonotype itself: This clone may be a read error of a much larger clone one base away. The genes are TRBV7-6 and TRBJ2-5, with 7 bases aligning to TRBD1. This CDR3 contains 15 residues. Germline lookup yields CDR1 SGHVS and CDR2 FNYEAQ. The CDR3 is CATFMRGRLQETQHF. As DNA, the CDR3 is TGTGCCACCTTCATGAGGGGGCGCCTCCAAGAGACCCAGCACTTC.

The table lists this clonotype with many counts. This rearrangement joins TRBV20-1 to TRBJ2-7, with 9 positions matching TRBD2. There are 15 residues in the CDR3. CDR1 is DFQATT and CDR2 is SNEGSKA in the germline V gene (reference sequence). After removal of 0 bases from V and 4 bases from J, the junction contained 7 bases not matched to a gene. The CDR3 spells CSARDGASGAYEQYF. The DNA for the CDR3 is TGCAGTGCTAGAGATGGAGCTAGCGGGGCGTACGAGCAGTACTTC.

This chain connects TRBV7-9 to TRBJ1-1; 9 nucleotides agree with TRBD1. This CDR3 has 15 residues. Germline V gives CDR1 SEHNR, CDR2 FQNEAQ (reference sequence). V lost 3 bases to trimming and J lost 5 bases; unmatched junction nucleotides: 7. DNA for the CDR3: TGTGCCAGCAGCTTGACAGGGGGAATGGGGACTGAAGCTTTCTTT. Its translation is CASSLTGGMGTEAFF.

This clonotype has at least ten counts. This chain's CDR3 is CSARGEIGTSGGERETQYF. The CDR3 DNA is TGCAGTGCTAGAGGCGAAATAGGGACTAGCGGGGGGGAGCGGGAGACCCAGTACTTC. The chain employs TRBV20-1 and TRBJ2-5, with TRBD2 identical over 16 bases. The V gene end was trimmed by 1 base and the J gene end by 5 bases; junction bases not matched to a gene: 13. Germline lookup yields CDR1 DFQATT and CDR2 SNEGSKA (reference sequence). The CDR3 consists of 19 residues.

This clonotype was recorded a few times. The gene calls are TRBV5-4 and TRBJ1-6, with 7 bases aligning to TRBD1. V shed 4 bases, J shed 7 bases, and the junction held 5 bases outside the gene matches. The germline V gene has CDR1 SGHNT and CDR2 YYREEE (reference sequence). CDR3 length: 14 amino acids. CDR3 region: CASSPGQANSPLHF. As DNA, the CDR3 is TGTGCCAGCAGCCCCGGACAGGCAAATTCACCCCTCCACTTT.

On this clonotype: A much larger clone lies a single base off, so this may be a read error. This rearrangement joins TRBV6-5 to TRBJ2-7; D gene uncertain. The CDR3 has 11 amino acids. CDR1 is MNHEY and CDR2 is SVGAGI in the germline V gene. In nucleotides, the CDR3 is TGTGCCAGCAGGGATAACCACGAGCAGAACTTC. Its protein is CASRDNHEQNF.

This clonotype was picked up many times. J is TRBJ2-4 and V is TRBV5-1; the D gene is possibly TRBD1 (6 bases). This CDR3 is 12 amino acids long. Trimming took 4 bases from V and 6 from J, leaving 8 bases between them. Germline V gene sequence: CDR1 SGHRS, CDR2 YFSETQ. DNA for the CDR3: TGCGCCAGCAGCCTACAGGGAAACATTCAGTACTTC. Translating gives CASSLQGNIQYF.

V gene TRBV24-1 combines with J gene TRBJ1-2; D may be TRBD1 (5 bases). The germline CDR1 and CDR2 sequences are KGHDR and SFDVKD. The ends were cut back, 4 bases at V and 1 base at J, with 6 bases in the middle. The CDR3 spans 13 residues. The CDR3 loop is CATSEGLNYGYTF. The CDR3 coding sequence is TGTGCCACCAGTGAGGGGCTTAACTATGGCTACACCTTC.

The table lists this clonotype with many counts. The rearrangement links TRBV19 to TRBJ1-4; D remains unclear. Trimming removed 5 bases at V and 0 bases at J, with 10 bases between. The CDR3 contains 15 residues. Germline CDR1 LNHDA, CDR2 SQIVND (reference sequence). DNA of the CDR3: TGTGCCAGTAGTGGACGGCGGACAACTAATGAAAAACTGTTTTTT. Translated: CASSGRRTTNEKLFF.

This clonotype was seen ten or more times. The CDR3 loop reads CASSTVPGETQYF. As DNA, the CDR3 is TGTGCCAGCAGCACTGTCCCAGGAGAGACCCAGTACTTC. The chain links TRBV7-2 to TRBJ2-5; D call uncertain. V gave up 5 bases and J gave up 4 bases, with 11 bases separating them. Per the germline V gene, CDR1 is SGHTA and CDR2 is FQGNSA. This CDR3 spans 13 amino acids.

Ten or more counts support this clonotype. The rearrangement links TRBV15 to TRBJ1-1, with D unresolved. Looked up from germline, CDR1 is LNHNV and CDR2 is YYDKDF (reference sequence). The CDR3 consists of 13 residues. V was shortened by 0 bases and J by 3 bases, with 5 bases between the two germline ends. CDR3 loop: CATSRDLDTEAFF. For the CDR3, the DNA is TGTGCCACCAGCAGAGATCTAGACACTGAAGCTTTCTTT.

This clonotype was counted at least ten times. V usage is TRBV7-8 and J usage is TRBJ1-2; D is undetermined. Germline lookup yields CDR1 SGHVS and CDR2 FQNEAQ. The length of the CDR3 is 17 residues. V shed 0 bases and J shed 5 bases, with 19 bases lying between them. CDR3 coding DNA: TGTGCCAGCAGCTTAGCTAGTGGTACGGGGTTGTCATATGGCTACACCTTC. Protein product: CASSLASGTGLSYGYTF.

This clonotype has a handful of counts. This CDR3 reads CSVDRQSYGYTF. Here the CDR3 DNA reads TGCAGCGTTGACAGACAGTCCTATGGCTACACCTTC. V gene TRBV29-1 combines with J gene TRBJ1-2, with D possibly being TRBD1 (5 bases). The germline V and J ends were trimmed by 3 bases and 4 bases, with 9 bases remaining between them. This CDR3 spans 12 amino acids. CDR1 is SQVTM, CDR2 ANQGSEA, per germline.

This clonotype occurred many times. The V call is TRBV5-4, the J call TRBJ1-1; D is uncertain. V was cut by 4 bases and J by 1 base, with 11 bases left in between. Looked up from germline, CDR1 is SGHNT and CDR2 is YYREEE (reference sequence). This CDR3 is built from 14 residues. CDR3 loop: CASSHVDGNTEAFF. Written as DNA, the CDR3 is TGTGCCAGCAGCCATGTCGACGGGAACACTGAAGCTTTCTTT.